This T cell receptor (beta chain) was identified in a study of cytomegalovirus exposure and HLA in healthy donors. The germline gives CDR1 SGHRS, CDR2 YFSETQ. The CDR3 totals 16 residues. Trimming cost V 2 bases and J 6 bases, with 18 bases left between them. In this sample, this clone turned up once. Its antigen is unidentified. Overall study results and limits: The study listed approximately 160 cytomegalovirus-associated TCR beta chains. Many donors carried some public TCRs, although rarity characterized most TCR sequences. In vitro data verified a few CMV-associated chains as specific for CMV antigens.

The data were produced by immunoSEQ multiplex PCR, yet TCRdb's version contains in-frame clones alone and is incomplete. The repertoire includes 200,000 or so clones, more than 65% of them detected once, and roughly 13% sits in the top ten. Sequenced sample: PBMCs. The source is a woman aged 30 to 39 in good health and CMV-seropositive. The rearrangement joins TRBV5-1 to TRBJ2-4; tentatively, D is TRBD1 (6 bases). The DNA of the CDR3 is TGCGCCAGCAGCTTAGGGACACCGAGTTCCCGAAACATTCAGTACTTC. Its protein product is CASSLGTPSSRNIQYF.